Each of the 4 T cell receptor beta chains below was sequenced from the same sample in a study of blood T cell repertoires in COVID-19 (dated by TCRdb to 2018 to 2021). Library preparation used the immunoSEQ multiplex PCR assay. Entries here come from immuneACCESS through TCRdb and include only in-frame sequences with V and J called. Some clones fail to appear in such tables; in the studies checked, an unresolved V gene covers under half of the shortfall, and the cause of the remainder is unknown. The sample table holds 250,000 or so clones, of which 88% were seen once. The ten largest make up just under 1% of the sample. Sequenced sample: peripheral blood. These receptors all come from a woman aged 40 to 50 who had recovered from COVID-19.

The chain links TRBV3-1 (or the pseudogene TRBV3-2) to TRBJ2-5; D is uncertain. Germline V gene data show CDR1 as LGHDT and CDR2 as YNNKEL (reference sequence). Trimming left V 1 base short and J 2 bases short, with 14 bases between. CDR3 length equals 16 residues. The CDR3 protein is CASSQGFPPRQETQYF. The CDR3 DNA is TGTGCCAGCAGCCAAGGGTTCCCCCCTCGGCAAGAGACCCAGTACTTC.

The J gene is TRBJ1-5, the V gene TRBV6-2 or TRBV6-3, with a weak D call TRBD1 (6 bases). The CDR3 has 16 amino acids. The V end lost 2 bases, the J end lost 2 bases, and 13 bases lay between the germline ends. Germline values: CDR1 MNHEY, CDR2 SVGEGT. CDR3 loop: CASSYPNRAGNQPQHF. The CDR3 DNA is TGTGCCAGCAGTTACCCCAACAGGGCTGGCAATCAGCCCCAGCATTTT.

Note on this clone: The identical CDR3 is also encoded by other nucleotide sequences in the sample. CDR3: CASSLAGSSYNSPLHF. CDR3 nucleotides: TGCGCCAGCAGCTTGGCGGGGAGCTCCTATAATTCACCCCTCCACTTT. The chain recombines TRBV5-1 with TRBJ1-6, with D hard to call. There are 16 residues in the CDR3. Germline V gene data show CDR1 as SGHRS and CDR2 as YFSETQ. Trimming left V 0 bases short and J 0 bases short, with 7 bases between.

This clone was found a few times. The same CDR3 arises from other DNA sequences in this sample as well. The chain is built from TRBV14 and TRBJ1-1, with a tentative D call TRBD1 (5 bases). Germline values: CDR1 SGHDN, CDR2 FVKESK. The CDR3 sequence is 13 residues long. V was cut by 4 bases and J by 4 bases, with 10 bases left in between. The CDR3 region has the DNA TGTGCCAGCAGCCTGACGGGGGGCACTGAAGCTTTCTTT. Residues: CASSLTGGTEAFF.